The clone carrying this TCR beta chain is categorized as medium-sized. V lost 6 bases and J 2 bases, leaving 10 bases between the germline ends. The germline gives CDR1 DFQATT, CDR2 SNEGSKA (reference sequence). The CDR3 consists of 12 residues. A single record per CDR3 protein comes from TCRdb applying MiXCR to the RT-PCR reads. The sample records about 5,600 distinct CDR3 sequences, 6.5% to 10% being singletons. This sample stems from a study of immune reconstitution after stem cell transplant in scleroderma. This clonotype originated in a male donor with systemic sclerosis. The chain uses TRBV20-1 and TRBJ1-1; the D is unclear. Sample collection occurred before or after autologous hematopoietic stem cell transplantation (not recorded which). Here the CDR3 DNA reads TGCAGTGCGGCTCCCGTAAACACTGAAGCTTTCTTT. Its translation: CSAAPVNTEAFF.